This TCR beta chain is from a study of T cell changes during pregnancy in multiple sclerosis. Method: immunoSEQ multiplex PCR; TCRdb's copy keeps in-frame clones and lacks some. The sample carries about 61,000 clones, roughly nine tenths recorded once. The sequenced sample was peripheral blood, obtained in the first trimester of pregnancy. The receptor was derived from a female donor in good health, enrolled as a control in a pregnancy study.

CDR3 in amino acids: CASGDGTHGYTF. The DNA of the CDR3 is TGTGCCAGCGGGGACGGGACTCATGGCTACACCTTC. The chain recombines TRBV27 with TRBJ1-2; the D gene is possibly TRBD1 (5 bases). V was trimmed by 8 bases and J by 6 bases, leaving 13 bases between them. CDR1 is MNHEY, CDR2 SMNVEV, per germline (reference sequence). This CDR3 contains 12 residues.